This T cell receptor (beta chain) was found in a study of graft-versus-host responses after intestinal transplantation. Details on this clone: The antigen is not known.

Study results and caveats: Early after transplant, HvG declines were associated with peak levels of circulating GvH clones. Allograft clonal ratios (graft-versus-host to host-versus-graft) were high in patients who had graft-donor T cell macrochimerism.

Sequencing was performed with immunoSEQ multiplex PCR; in TCRdb, only in-frame clones are kept and a portion is missing. This table has some 86,000 clones, about 89% appearing once. Germline V gene sequence: CDR1 MGHRA, CDR2 YSYEKL. V was pared by 0 bases and J by 1 base, with 10 bases between. CDR3 length: 15 residues. This TCR came from a human donor who received an intestinal transplant. The genes are TRBV4-1 and TRBJ2-7; TRBD2 might be the D (5 bases). The sequenced sample was unstimulated CD8+ T cells sorted from spleen or lymph node cells, obtained before intestinal transplant. CDR3 nucleotide sequence: TGCGCCAGCAGCCAAGATTGGCGGGTGTCCTACGAGCAGTACTTC. Amino acids: CASSQDWRVSYEQYF.